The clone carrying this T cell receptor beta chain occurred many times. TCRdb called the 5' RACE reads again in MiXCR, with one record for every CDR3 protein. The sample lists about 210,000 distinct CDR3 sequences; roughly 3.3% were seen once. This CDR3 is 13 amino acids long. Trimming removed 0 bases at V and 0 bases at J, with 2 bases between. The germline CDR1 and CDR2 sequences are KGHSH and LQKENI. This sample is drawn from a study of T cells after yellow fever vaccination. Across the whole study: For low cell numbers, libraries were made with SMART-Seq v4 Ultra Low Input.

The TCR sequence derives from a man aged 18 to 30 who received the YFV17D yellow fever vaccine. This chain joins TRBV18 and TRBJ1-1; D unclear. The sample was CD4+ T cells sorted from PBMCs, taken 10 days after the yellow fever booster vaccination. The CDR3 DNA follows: TGTGCCAGCTCACCACCGGTGAACACTGAAGCTTTCTTT. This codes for CASSPPVNTEAFF.